What follows are 20 T cell receptor beta chains derived from one specimen sequenced in a study of cytomegalovirus exposure and HLA in healthy donors. Profiled with immunoSEQ multiplex PCR; TCRdb holds only in-frame clones, not every one. This table has over 110,000 clones, roughly nine tenths appearing once. Sequencing used PBMCs. The receptors originated from a man in his late teens or twenties in good health and CMV-seronegative.

The chain joins TRBV28 to TRBJ2-3; D remains ambiguous. Deletions cut 3 bases from V and 2 bases from J, with 15 bases between. The CDR3 totals 16 residues. Looked up from germline, CDR1 is MDHEN and CDR2 is SYDVKM. In DNA, the CDR3 is TGTGCCAGCAGTTTTCCCGTTGAGAGAACCACAGATACGCAGTATTTT. Amino acid sequence: CASSFPVERTTDTQYF.

V and J are TRBV29-1 and TRBJ1-1, with D possibly matching TRBD1 (6 bases). Germline V gene data show CDR1 as SQVTM and CDR2 as ANQGSEA. Trimming took off 7 bases at V and 3 bases at J, with 9 bases between the two ends. This CDR3 has 11 residues. CDR3 in amino acids: CSAGADTEAFF. CDR3 nucleotide sequence: TGCAGCGCAGGGGCGGACACTGAAGCTTTCTTT.

This clone was observed a single time. The V call is TRBV2, the J call TRBJ1-1, with D tentatively TRBD1 (5 bases). The germline V gene has CDR1 SNHLY and CDR2 FYNNEI. V lost 8 bases, J lost 7 bases, and 14 bases lay in between. The CDR3 consists of 12 residues. CDR3 DNA: TGTGCCAGCCTCCAAAGGGGAAATGAAGCTTTCTTT. It is translated as CASLQRGNEAFF.

The CDR3 coding sequence is TGTGCCAGCGAACTAGGGGCTAGCGGGAGAAAATACGAGCAGTACTTC. Encoded protein: CASELGASGRKYEQYF. The chain uses TRBV11-2 and TRBJ2-7; 10 nucleotides line up with TRBD2. The junction had 14 bases not matched to a gene; V was cut back by 8 bases and J by 4 bases. Germline loops: CDR1 SGHAT, CDR2 FQNNGV. CDR3 size: 16 residues.

The V call is TRBV7-2, the J call TRBJ2-7; weak D call: TRBD2 (6 bases). In germline, CDR1 is SGHTA, CDR2 FQGNSA. The CDR3 is 15 residues long. Trimming stripped 2 bases from V and 5 bases from J, with 16 bases between. The CDR3 DNA reads TGTGCCAGCAGCTTACTAATAAGGAGGGGAGACGAGCAGTACTTC. Its protein product is CASSLLIRRGDEQYF.

This chain uses TRBV5-1 with TRBJ2-7, with 8 positions matching TRBD1. Trimming at V came to 4 bases and at J to 3 bases, leaving 6 bases not matched to a gene. Germline V lookup: CDR1 SGHRS, CDR2 YFSETQ. This CDR3 spans 14 amino acids. Written as DNA, the CDR3 is TGCGCCAGCAGCCAGCAGGGACAGGACTACGAGCAGTACTTC. Translation: CASSQQGQDYEQYF.

The chain couples TRBV6-6 to TRBJ1-2; D possibly corresponds to TRBD1 (6 bases). Germline V gene data show CDR1 as MNHNY and CDR2 as SVGAGI (reference sequence). This CDR3 region has 13 residues. V lost 0 bases to trimming and J lost 10 bases, with 12 bases between them. CDR3 protein: CASSYSSQGTYTF. CDR3 nucleotide sequence: TGTGCCAGCAGTTACTCGTCCCAGGGGACCTACACCTTC.

The V gene is TRBV4-1, the J gene TRBJ2-5, with D maybe TRBD2 (6 bases). The V and J ends lost 0 bases and 4 bases respectively, with 21 bases between them. Germline CDR1 is MGHRA and CDR2 is YSYEKL. The CDR3 covers 18 residues. The CDR3 is CASSQDSARRDRGETQYF. The DNA for the CDR3 is TGCGCCAGCAGCCAAGATTCGGCGCGGCGGGATCGGGGAGAGACCCAGTACTTC.

V gene TRBV9 combines with J gene TRBJ2-3, with 13 bases that match TRBD2. The germline CDR1 and CDR2 sequences are SGDLS and YYNGEE. The CDR3 is 15 amino acids. The V gene end was trimmed by 7 bases and the J gene end by 0 bases; junction bases not matched to a gene: 2. The CDR3 loop is CASGTSGTSTDTQYF. In nucleotides, the CDR3 is TGTGCCAGCGGGACTAGCGGGACTAGCACAGATACGCAGTATTTT.

V usage is TRBV9 and J usage is TRBJ2-1, with 10 bases aligning to TRBD2. CDR1 is SGDLS, CDR2 YYNGEE, per germline. The CDR3 consists of 15 residues. V shed 0 bases and J 7 bases; nucleotides not matched to a gene: 4. The CDR3: CASSVGLAGVNEQFF. The CDR3 DNA reads TGTGCCAGCAGCGTAGGCCTAGCGGGAGTGAATGAGCAGTTCTTC.

In its sample, this clone was seen once. V is TRBV6-5 and J is TRBJ2-5, with D tentatively TRBD1 (6 bases). Germline CDR1 and CDR2: MNHEY and SVGAGI. V lost 0 bases to trimming and J lost 2 bases, with 10 bases between them. This CDR3 has 15 residues. CDR3 DNA: TGTGCCAGCAGTTACTCAGGGGGTAGGCAAGAGACCCAGTACTTC. Translating it yields CASSYSGGRQETQYF.

V usage is TRBV6-5 and J usage is TRBJ1-5, with no clear D. V lost 5 bases to trimming and J lost 9 bases, with 14 bases between them. This CDR3 comprises 13 residues. Germline V CDR1 and CDR2: MNHEY, SVGAGI. This chain's CDR3 is CASSQRALPPQHF. The CDR3 nucleotides read TGTGCCAGCAGTCAGAGGGCCCTACCGCCCCAGCATTTT.

The chain couples TRBV2 to TRBJ1-5; D is possibly TRBD1 (5 bases). CDR3 length equals 14 residues. Trimming removed 5 bases from V and 3 bases from J, with 11 bases in between. From germline, CDR1 is SNHLY and CDR2 FYNNEI. The CDR3 coding sequence is TGTGCCAGCAGTTTCGACAGAAACAATCAGCCCCAGCATTTT. Amino acids: CASSFDRNNQPQHF.

The CDR3 region is CASSIELAGTEAFF. DNA of the CDR3: TGCGCCAGCAGCATAGAACTGGCGGGCACTGAAGCTTTCTTT. The gene calls are TRBV5-1 and TRBJ1-1; D is ambiguous. Germline V CDR1 and CDR2: SGHRS, YFSETQ. The germline V and J ends were trimmed by 4 bases and 4 bases, with 14 bases remaining between them. The CDR3 runs to 14 residues.

The chain employs TRBV9 and TRBJ2-7, with a weak D call TRBD1 (6 bases). The CDR3 is made up of 15 amino acids. The germline CDR1 and CDR2 sequences are SGDLS and YYNGEE. V was shortened by 4 bases and J by 0 bases, with 14 bases between the two germline ends. The CDR3 here is CASSPRDTSSYEQYF. CDR3 DNA sequence: TGTGCCAGCAGCCCCCGGGACACTAGCTCCTACGAGCAGTACTTC.

This chain connects TRBV7-8 to TRBJ1-2; TRBD1 aligns across 8 bases. There are 14 residues in the CDR3. After removal of 0 bases from V and 7 bases from J, the junction contained 4 bases not matched to a gene. In germline, CDR1 is SGHVS, CDR2 FQNEAQ. The CDR3 nucleotides are TGTGCCAGCAGCTTAGCATCGACAGGGGTTGGCTACACCTTC. Amino acids: CASSLASTGVGYTF.

This clone was seen only a few times. This rearrangement joins TRBV2 to TRBJ2-3, with a tentative D call TRBD2 (5 bases). Germline values: CDR1 SNHLY, CDR2 FYNNEI. This CDR3 contains 16 residues. The germline V and J ends were trimmed by 4 bases and 2 bases, with 16 bases remaining between them. In DNA, the CDR3 is TGTGCCAGCAGTGGAGGACTCCCAAAAACCACAGATACGCAGTATTTT. Translation: CASSGGLPKTTDTQYF.

The chain carries TRBV5-6 and TRBJ1-1; TRBD1 agrees at 8 bases. CDR1 is SGHDT and CDR2 is YYEEEE in the germline V gene. The CDR3 has 16 amino acids. Trimming cost V 3 bases and J 1 base; bases outside gene matches: 8. The CDR3 loop reads CASSYRRQGKNTEAFF. The CDR3, as DNA: TGTGCCAGCAGCTATCGGCGACAGGGGAAGAACACTGAAGCTTTCTTT.

This chain uses TRBV4-1 with TRBJ2-2; 11 nucleotides agree with TRBD1. The CDR3 length is 18 residues. Germline V CDR1 and CDR2: MGHRA, YSYEKL. Trimming removed 4 bases from V and 1 base from J; junction bases left unmatched: 8. CDR3 DNA: TGCGCCAGCAGCCCTTCCGGGACAGGGGGAAGGAACACCGGGGAGCTGTTTTTT. The encoded protein is CASSPSGTGGRNTGELFF.

The chain combines TRBV5-1 with TRBJ2-7; D possibly corresponds to TRBD1 (6 bases). Germline-derived CDR1 and CDR2 are SGHRS and YFSETQ. This CDR3 has 15 residues. Trimming stripped 0 bases from V and 3 bases from J, with 13 bases between. The chain's CDR3 is CASSLVAGVGYEQYF. The CDR3 region has the DNA TGCGCCAGCAGCTTGGTGGCAGGGGTCGGCTACGAGCAGTACTTC. Drawing the rest from reference TRBV5-1 and TRBJ2-7, the complete variable domain is KAGVTQTPRYLIKTRGQQVTLSCSPISGHRSVSWYQQTPGQGLQFLFEYFSETQRNKGNFPGRFSGRQFSNSRSEMNVSTLELGDSALYLCASSLVAGVGYEQYFGPGTRLTVT.